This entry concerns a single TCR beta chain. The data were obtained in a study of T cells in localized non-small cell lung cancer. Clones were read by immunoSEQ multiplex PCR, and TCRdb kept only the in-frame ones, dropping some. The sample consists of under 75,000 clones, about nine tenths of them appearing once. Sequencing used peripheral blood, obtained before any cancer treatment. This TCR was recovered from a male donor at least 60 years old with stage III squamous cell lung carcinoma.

CDR3 in amino acids: CASASGPVAGTQYF. The CDR3 nucleotides are TGTGCCAGCGCGTCGGGACCGGTGGCGGGGACCCAGTACTTC. The rearrangement joins TRBV28 to TRBJ2-5; tentatively, D is TRBD1 or TRBD2 (5 bases each). V was cut by 8 bases and J by 7 bases, with 20 bases left in between. CDR3 length: 14 amino acids. The germline gives CDR1 MDHEN, CDR2 SYDVKM.